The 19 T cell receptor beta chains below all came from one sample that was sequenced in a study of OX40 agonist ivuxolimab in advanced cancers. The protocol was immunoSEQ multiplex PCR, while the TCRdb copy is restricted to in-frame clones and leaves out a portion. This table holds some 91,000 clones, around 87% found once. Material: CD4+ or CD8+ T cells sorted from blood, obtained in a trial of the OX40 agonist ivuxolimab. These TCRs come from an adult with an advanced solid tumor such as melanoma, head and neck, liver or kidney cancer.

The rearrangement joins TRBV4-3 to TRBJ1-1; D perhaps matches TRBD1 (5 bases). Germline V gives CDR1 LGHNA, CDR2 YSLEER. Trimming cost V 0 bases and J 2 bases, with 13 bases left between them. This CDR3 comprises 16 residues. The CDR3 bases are TGCGCCAGCAGCCAAGACCACCGGGGGGGTAACACTGAAGCTTTCTTT. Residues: CASSQDHRGGNTEAFF.

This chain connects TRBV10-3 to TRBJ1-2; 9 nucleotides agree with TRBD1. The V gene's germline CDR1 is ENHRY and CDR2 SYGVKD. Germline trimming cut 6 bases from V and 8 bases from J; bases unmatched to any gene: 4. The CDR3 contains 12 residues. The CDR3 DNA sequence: TGTGCCATCAGCCGGACAGGGGTCGGCTACACCTTC. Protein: CAISRTGVGYTF.

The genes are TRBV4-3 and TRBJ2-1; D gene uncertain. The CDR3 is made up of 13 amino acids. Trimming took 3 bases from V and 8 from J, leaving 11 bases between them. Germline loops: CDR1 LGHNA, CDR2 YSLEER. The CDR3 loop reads CASSQGIFDEQFF. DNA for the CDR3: TGCGCCAGCAGCCAGGGTATCTTCGATGAGCAGTTCTTC.

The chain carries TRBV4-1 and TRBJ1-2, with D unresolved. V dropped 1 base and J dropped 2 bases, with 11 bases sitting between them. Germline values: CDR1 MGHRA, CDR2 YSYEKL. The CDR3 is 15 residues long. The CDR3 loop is CASSQVLTENYGYTF. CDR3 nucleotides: TGCGCCAGCAGCCAAGTTCTTACAGAGAACTATGGCTACACCTTC.

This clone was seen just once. The CDR3 DNA is TGTGCCAGCAGCTTTCTCACTAGCGGGAGTGGGGATACGCAGTATTTT. This sequence encodes CASSFLTSGSGDTQYF. The chain employs TRBV7-9 and TRBJ2-3; 11 bases are shared with TRBD2. Trimming at V came to 3 bases and at J to 6 bases, leaving 8 bases not matched to a gene. This CDR3 contains 16 residues. CDR1 SEHNR and CDR2 FQNEAQ come from the germline V gene (reference sequence).

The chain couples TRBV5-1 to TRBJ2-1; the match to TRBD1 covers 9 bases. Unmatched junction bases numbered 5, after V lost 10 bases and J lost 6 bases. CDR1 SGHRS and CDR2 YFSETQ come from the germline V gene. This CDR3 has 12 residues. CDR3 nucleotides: TGCGCCCTTACAGGGGGCTTCAATGAGCAGTTCTTC. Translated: CALTGGFNEQFF. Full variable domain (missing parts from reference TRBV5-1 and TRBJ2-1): KAGVTQTPRYLIKTRGQQVTLSCSPISGHRSVSWYQQTPGQGLQFLFEYFSETQRNKGNFPGRFSGRQFSNSRSEMNVSTLELGDSALYLCALTGGFNEQFFGPGTRLTVL.

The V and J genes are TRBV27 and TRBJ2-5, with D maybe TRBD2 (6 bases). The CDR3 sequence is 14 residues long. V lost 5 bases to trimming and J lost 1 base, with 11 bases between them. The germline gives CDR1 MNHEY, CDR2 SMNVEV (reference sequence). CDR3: CASSPPGLQETQYF. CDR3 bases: TGTGCCAGCAGTCCTCCGGGACTCCAAGAGACCCAGTACTTC.

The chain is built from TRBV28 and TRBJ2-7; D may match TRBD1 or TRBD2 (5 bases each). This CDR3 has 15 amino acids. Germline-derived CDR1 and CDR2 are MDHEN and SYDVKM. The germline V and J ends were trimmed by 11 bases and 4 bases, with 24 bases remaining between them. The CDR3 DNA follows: TGTGCCGGCACCTCCACCGGGACGGCGGATTACGAGCAGTACTTC. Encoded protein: CAGTSTGTADYEQYF.

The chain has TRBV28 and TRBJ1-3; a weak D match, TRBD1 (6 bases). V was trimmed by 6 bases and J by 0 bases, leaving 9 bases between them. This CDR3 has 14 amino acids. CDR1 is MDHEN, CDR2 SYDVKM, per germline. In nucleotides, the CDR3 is TGTGCCAGCAGCCCACAGGGCTCTGGAAACACCATATATTTT. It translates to CASSPQGSGNTIYF.

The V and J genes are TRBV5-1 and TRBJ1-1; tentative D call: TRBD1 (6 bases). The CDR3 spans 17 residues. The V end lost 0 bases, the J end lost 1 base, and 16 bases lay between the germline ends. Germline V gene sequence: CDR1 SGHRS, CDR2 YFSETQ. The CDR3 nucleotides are TGCGCCAGCAGCTTGGTGGGGACACCCCCTCGGAACACTGAAGCTTTCTTT. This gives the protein CASSLVGTPPRNTEAFF.

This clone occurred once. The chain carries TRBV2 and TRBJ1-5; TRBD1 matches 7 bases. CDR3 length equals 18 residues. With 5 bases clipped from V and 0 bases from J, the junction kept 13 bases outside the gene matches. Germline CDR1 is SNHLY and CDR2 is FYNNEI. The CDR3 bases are TGTGCCAGCAGTAACCCGGGACAGCCCAAATATAGCAATCAGCCCCAGCATTTT. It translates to CASSNPGQPKYSNQPQHF. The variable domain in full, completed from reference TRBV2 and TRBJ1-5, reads EPEVTQTPSHQVTQMGQEVILRCVPISNHLYFYWYRQILGQKVEFLVSFYNNEISEKSEIFDDQFSVERPDGSNFTLKIRSTKLEDSAMYFCASSNPGQPKYSNQPQHFGDGTRLSIL.

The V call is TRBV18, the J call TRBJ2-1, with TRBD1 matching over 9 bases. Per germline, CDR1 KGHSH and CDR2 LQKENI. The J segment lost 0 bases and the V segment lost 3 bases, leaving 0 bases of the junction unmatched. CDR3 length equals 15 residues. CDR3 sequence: CASSPGQGSYNEQFF. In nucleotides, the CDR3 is TGTGCCAGCTCACCGGGACAGGGCTCCTACAATGAGCAGTTCTTC.

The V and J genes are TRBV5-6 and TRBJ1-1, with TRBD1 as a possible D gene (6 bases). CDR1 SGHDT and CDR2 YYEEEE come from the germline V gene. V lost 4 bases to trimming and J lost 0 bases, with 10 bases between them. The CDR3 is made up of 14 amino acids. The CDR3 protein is CASSIGGVNTEAFF. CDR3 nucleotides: TGTGCCAGCAGCATAGGGGGGGTGAACACTGAAGCTTTCTTT. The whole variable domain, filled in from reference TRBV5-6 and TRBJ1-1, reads DAGVTQSPTHLIKTRGQQVTLRCSPKSGHDTVSWYQQALGQGPQFIFQYYEEEERQRGNFPDRFSGHQFPNYSSELNVNALLLGDSALYLCASSIGGVNTEAFFGQGTRLTVV.

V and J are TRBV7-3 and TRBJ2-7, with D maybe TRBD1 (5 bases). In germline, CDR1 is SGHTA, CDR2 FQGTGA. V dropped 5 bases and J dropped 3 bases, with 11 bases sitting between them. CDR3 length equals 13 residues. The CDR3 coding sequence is TGTGCCAGCAGCGTACTCCAGGGCTACGAGCAGTACTTC. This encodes CASSVLQGYEQYF.

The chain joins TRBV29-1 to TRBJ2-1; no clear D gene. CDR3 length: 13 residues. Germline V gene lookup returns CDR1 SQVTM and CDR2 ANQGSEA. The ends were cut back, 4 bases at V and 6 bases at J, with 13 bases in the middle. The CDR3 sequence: CSVGTSTFNEQFF. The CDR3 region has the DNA TGCAGCGTTGGAACCAGTACGTTCAATGAGCAGTTCTTC.

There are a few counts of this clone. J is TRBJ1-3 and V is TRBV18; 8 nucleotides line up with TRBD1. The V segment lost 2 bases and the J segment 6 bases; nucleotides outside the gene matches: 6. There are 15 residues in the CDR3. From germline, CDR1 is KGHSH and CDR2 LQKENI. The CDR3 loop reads CASSPLQGDPNTIYF. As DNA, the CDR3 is TGTGCCAGCTCACCATTACAGGGGGACCCAAACACCATATATTTT.

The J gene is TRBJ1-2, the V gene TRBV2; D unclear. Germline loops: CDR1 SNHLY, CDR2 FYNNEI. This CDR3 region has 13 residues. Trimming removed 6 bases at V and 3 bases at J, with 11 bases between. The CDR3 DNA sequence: TGTGCCAGCAGAGTAGACAATGACTATGGCTACACCTTC. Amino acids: CASRVDNDYGYTF.

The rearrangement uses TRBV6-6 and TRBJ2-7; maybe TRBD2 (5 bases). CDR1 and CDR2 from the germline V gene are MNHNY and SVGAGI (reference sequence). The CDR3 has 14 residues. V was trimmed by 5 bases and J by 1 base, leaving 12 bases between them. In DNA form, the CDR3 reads TGTGCCAGCAGTAGAGGGAAACTATCCTACGAGCAGTACGTC. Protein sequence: CASSRGKLSYEQYV.

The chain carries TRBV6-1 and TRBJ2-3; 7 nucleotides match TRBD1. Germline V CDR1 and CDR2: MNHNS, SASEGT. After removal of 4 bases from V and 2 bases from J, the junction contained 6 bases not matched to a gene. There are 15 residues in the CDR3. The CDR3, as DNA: TGTGCCAGCAGTGGGACAGGAGCAATCACAGATACGCAGTATTTT. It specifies CASSGTGAITDTQYF.